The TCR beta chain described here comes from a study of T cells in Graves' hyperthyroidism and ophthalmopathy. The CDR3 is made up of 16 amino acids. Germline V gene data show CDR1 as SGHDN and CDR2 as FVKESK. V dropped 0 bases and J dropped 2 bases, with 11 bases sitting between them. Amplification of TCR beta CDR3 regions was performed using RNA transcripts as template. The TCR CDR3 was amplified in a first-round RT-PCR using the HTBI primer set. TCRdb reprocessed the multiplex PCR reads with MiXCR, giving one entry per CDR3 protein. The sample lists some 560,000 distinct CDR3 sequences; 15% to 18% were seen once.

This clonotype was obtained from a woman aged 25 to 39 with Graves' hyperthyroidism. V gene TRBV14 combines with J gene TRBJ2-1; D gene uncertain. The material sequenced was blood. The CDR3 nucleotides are TGTGCCAGCAGCCAAGAACAAGGCAGGACCTACAATGAGCAGTTCTTC. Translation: CASSQEQGRTYNEQFF.